The 28 T cell receptor beta chains given below trace back to one sample, sequenced in a study of cytomegalovirus exposure and HLA in healthy donors. The PCR used 60 Vbeta and 13 Jbeta primers. Assay used: immunoSEQ multiplex PCR; TCRdb lists only in-frame clones, some missing. The data hold 200,000 to 250,000 clones, with 82% observed a single time. The sequenced sample was PBMCs. These receptors were collected from a woman in her 40s in good health and CMV-seronegative.

The chain links TRBV7-7 to TRBJ2-7; 12 positions agree with TRBD2. Germline trimming cut 3 bases from V and 6 bases from J; bases unmatched to any gene: 6. The germline V gene has CDR1 SSHAT and CDR2 FNYEAQ (reference sequence). The CDR3 has 15 residues. The CDR3 here is CASSLTSGRSSEQYF. CDR3 in DNA: TGTGCCAGCAGCTTGACTAGCGGGAGAAGCAGCGAGCAGTACTTC.

Note on this clone: One end of the junction does not line up with germline, which may come from a read error. The J gene is TRBJ2-3, the V gene TRBV6-4; maybe TRBD2 (5 bases). Germline CDR1 and CDR2: MRHNA and SNTAGT. The CDR3 is 15 amino acids. CDR3 in amino acids: CASSDCVGAEDMQYF. In DNA, the CDR3 is TGTGCCAGCAGTGACTGCGTCGGTGCGGAGGATATGCAGTATTTT.

The genes are TRBV6-5 and TRBJ1-1; the D is unclear. The germline gives CDR1 MNHEY, CDR2 SVGAGI. The CDR3 totals 14 residues. The V end lost 2 bases, the J end lost 0 bases, and 7 bases lay between the germline ends. CDR3 loop: CASSYTRVNTEAFF. CDR3 bases: TGTGCCAGCAGTTACACCCGGGTGAACACTGAAGCTTTCTTT.

The gene calls are TRBV9 and TRBJ2-7; 13 nucleotides line up with TRBD2. The CDR3 is made up of 16 amino acids. Germline CDR1 reads SGDLS; CDR2 reads YYNGEE. V shed 3 bases, J shed 0 bases, and the junction held 3 bases outside the gene matches. CDR3 in amino acids: CASSALAGGPSYEQYF. CDR3 coding DNA: TGTGCCAGCAGCGCACTAGCGGGAGGGCCCTCCTACGAGCAGTACTTC.

The chain recombines TRBV2 with TRBJ2-5, with D unclear. V was cut by 0 bases and J by 3 bases, with 14 bases left in between. The CDR3 runs 16 residues. The germline V gene encodes CDR1 SNHLY and CDR2 FYNNEI. The CDR3 nucleotides read TGTGCCAGCAGTGAAGCGGTGTGGCAGCGCGAAGAGACCCAGTACTTC. Translating it yields CASSEAVWQREETQYF. Full variable domain (missing parts from reference TRBV2 and TRBJ2-5): EPEVTQTPSHQVTQMGQEVILRCVPISNHLYFYWYRQILGQKVEFLVSFYNNEISEKSEIFDDQFSVERPDGSNFTLKIRSTKLEDSAMYFCASSEAVWQREETQYFGPGTRLLVL.

The chain joins TRBV5-1 to TRBJ1-1; a possible D gene is TRBD1 (6 bases). This CDR3 has 17 amino acids. Trimming removed 0 bases from V and 1 base from J, with 16 bases in between. CDR1 is SGHRS, CDR2 YFSETQ, per germline. The CDR3 here is CASSLDRDPFGNTEAFF. DNA for the CDR3: TGCGCCAGCAGCTTGGACAGGGACCCCTTTGGGAACACTGAAGCTTTCTTT. Together with reference TRBV5-1 and TRBJ1-1, the CDR3 gives the full variable domain: KAGVTQTPRYLIKTRGQQVTLSCSPISGHRSVSWYQQTPGQGLQFLFEYFSETQRNKGNFPGRFSGRQFSNSRSEMNVSTLELGDSALYLCASSLDRDPFGNTEAFFGQGTRLTVV.

Details on this clone: Other DNA sequences from this sample encode an identical CDR3 as well. The chain recombines TRBV6-5 with TRBJ2-7; 12 nucleotides match TRBD1. Trimming cost V 6 bases and J 7 bases; bases outside gene matches: 4. Germline V CDR1 and CDR2: MNHEY, SVGAGI. This CDR3 contains 13 residues. The CDR3 protein is CASRGQGAGEQYF. For the CDR3, the DNA is TGTGCCAGCAGGGGACAGGGGGCGGGGGAGCAGTACTTC.

This clone was picked up a small number of times. The rearrangement uses TRBV28 and TRBJ2-7; 7 bases fit TRBD1. The CDR3 length is 14 residues. Germline V lookup: CDR1 MDHEN, CDR2 SYDVKM. Trimming took 6 bases from V and 0 from J; bases not matched to a gene: 5. In DNA, the CDR3 is TGTGCCAGCAGGCCCGGGACAGTCTCCTACGAGCAGTACTTC. Its protein is CASRPGTVSYEQYF. Drawing the rest from reference TRBV28 and TRBJ2-7, the complete variable domain is DVKVTQSSRYLVKRTGEKVFLECVQDMDHENMFWYRQDPGLGLRLIYFSYDVKMKEKGDIPEGYSVSREKKERFSLILESASTNQTSMYLCASRPGTVSYEQYFGPGTRLTVT.

V and J are TRBV29-1 and TRBJ2-7; 7 positions agree with TRBD2. The V and J ends lost 4 bases and 5 bases, in that order; junction bases with no gene match: 11. This CDR3 region has 14 residues. The V gene's germline CDR1 is SQVTM and CDR2 ANQGSEA. Here the CDR3 DNA reads TGCAGCGTTGTACTCGCGACTAGCAGTAACGAGCAGTACTTC. Residues: CSVVLATSSNEQYF.

This sequence joins TRBV10-2 and TRBJ1-2; unclear D gene. The CDR3 totals 13 residues. V lost 4 bases, J lost 1 base, and 7 bases lay in between. Germline-derived CDR1 and CDR2 are WSHSY and SAAADI. The CDR3 bases are TGCGCCAGCAGTGCGACGGGTAACTATGGCTACACCTTC. It specifies CASSATGNYGYTF.

The chain combines TRBV15 with TRBJ1-1; 11 nucleotides line up with TRBD1. The CDR3 totals 15 residues. Trimming at V came to 4 bases and at J to 7 bases, leaving 8 bases not matched to a gene. Per the germline V gene, CDR1 is LNHNV and CDR2 is YYDKDF (reference sequence). The CDR3 DNA follows: TGTGCCACCAGCAATCTCGGACAGGGGGCACGTGAAGCTTTCTTT. Its translation is CATSNLGQGAREAFF.

The chain recombines TRBV6-6 with TRBJ2-5; D is unresolved. The J call may be mistaken, given a closer DNA end match to TRBJ2-7. Germline V gene data show CDR1 as MNHNY and CDR2 as SVGAGI (reference sequence). The CDR3 has 11 amino acids. The CDR3 region is CASSYHYEQYF. The DNA of the CDR3 is TGTGCCAGCAGTTACCACTACGAGCAGTACTTC.

The V and J genes are TRBV11-2 and TRBJ2-7; tentatively, D is TRBD2 (5 bases). The germline V gene encodes CDR1 SGHAT and CDR2 FQNNGV. The CDR3 consists of 15 residues. V lost 4 bases and J lost 1, with 14 bases in between. Here the CDR3 reads CASSSLRDLSYEQYF. CDR3 bases: TGTGCCAGCAGCTCGCTTCGGGATTTGTCCTACGAGCAGTACTTC.

On this clone: The junction does not match germline at one end; this may be a read error. The rearrangement links TRBV7-9 to TRBJ1-1; D might be TRBD1 (6 bases). The CDR3 is made up of 14 amino acids. In germline, CDR1 is SEHNR, CDR2 FQNEAQ (reference sequence). The CDR3 protein is CSSSLARTDTEAFF. The CDR3 bases are TGTTCCAGCAGCTTAGCACGGACAGACACTGAAGCTTTCTTT.

The chain uses TRBV5-4 and TRBJ1-3; D not certain. The CDR3 runs to 15 residues. In germline, CDR1 is SGHNT, CDR2 YYREEE (reference sequence). V gave up 1 base and J gave up 2 bases, with 10 bases separating them. CDR3 protein: CASSLLGSAGNTIYF. CDR3 sequence (DNA): TGTGCCAGCAGCTTGTTGGGTAGCGCTGGAAACACCATATATTTT.

The chain combines TRBV28 with TRBJ2-7, with a tentative D call TRBD2 (6 bases). The V gene's germline CDR1 is MDHEN and CDR2 SYDVKM. The ends were cut back, 2 bases at V and 5 bases at J, with 22 bases in the middle. The length of the CDR3 is 17 residues. For the CDR3, the DNA is TGTGCCAGCAGTTTACCGGGGGTCTCAGCGGAACTTGACGAGCAGTACTTC. This sequence encodes CASSLPGVSAELDEQYF.

The chain uses TRBV30 and TRBJ2-2; D is ambiguous. Trimming pared 7 bases from V and 1 base from J, leaving 16 bases between. Germline V lookup: CDR1 GTSNPN, CDR2 SVGIG (reference sequence). The CDR3 length is 15 residues. This chain's CDR3 is CASRPGSVNTGELFF. DNA for the CDR3: TGTGCCTCTCGCCCGGGTTCCGTGAACACCGGGGAGCTGTTTTTT.

Note on this clone: Different DNA sequences within this sample yield the same CDR3. V and J are TRBV4-1 and TRBJ2-3; TRBD1 matches at 7 bases. Germline V gives CDR1 MGHRA, CDR2 YSYEKL. The CDR3 extends over 15 amino acids. J lost 2 bases, V lost 1 base, and 3 bases had no gene match. As DNA, the CDR3 is TGCGCCAGCAGCCAAGGACAGGGCGACACAGATACGCAGTATTTT. Amino acids: CASSQGQGDTDTQYF.

V gene TRBV19 combines with J gene TRBJ2-1; TRBD2 matches 9 bases. Germline V gene lookup returns CDR1 LNHDA and CDR2 SQIVND (reference sequence). Trimming removed 5 bases from V and 1 base from J; junction bases left unmatched: 6. The CDR3 has 16 residues. The CDR3 spells CASSPWAGGSYNEQFF. CDR3 coding DNA: TGTGCCAGTAGTCCTTGGGCGGGAGGGTCCTACAATGAGCAGTTCTTC. The full variable domain, its missing parts supplied by reference TRBV19 and TRBJ2-1, is DGGITQSPKYLFRKEGQNVTLSCEQNLNHDAMYWYRQDPGQGLRLIYYSQIVNDFQKGDIAEGYSVSREKKESFPLTVTSAQKNPTAFYLCASSPWAGGSYNEQFFGPGTRLTVL.

V gene TRBV19 combines with J gene TRBJ2-1, with 7 bases fitting TRBD2. The germline CDR1 and CDR2 sequences are LNHDA and SQIVND (reference sequence). V was pared by 5 bases and J by 4 bases, with 11 bases of the junction left unmatched. The CDR3 is made up of 16 amino acids. CDR3 loop: CASSSIEASGYNEQFF. CDR3 DNA sequence: TGTGCCAGTAGTTCCATCGAGGCTAGCGGTTACAATGAGCAGTTCTTC.

This chain uses TRBV5-4 with TRBJ1-2, with D maybe TRBD1 (6 bases). This CDR3 has 15 residues. CDR1 and CDR2 from the germline V gene are SGHNT and YYREEE (reference sequence). The V end lost 2 bases, the J end lost 2 bases, and 13 bases lay between the germline ends. CDR3 sequence: CASSFSGEPNYGYTF. The CDR3, as DNA: TGTGCCAGCAGCTTTTCAGGGGAACCAAACTATGGCTACACCTTC.

This clone was found once. This chain links TRBV19 with TRBJ2-7, with D uncertain. Trimming took off 4 bases at V and 5 bases at J, with 12 bases between the two ends. Germline CDR1 and CDR2: LNHDA and SQIVND (reference sequence). The CDR3 loop spans 13 amino acids. The CDR3 DNA reads as TGTGCCAGTAGTAACCGGGTCTGGAACGAGCAGTACTTC. Translating it yields CASSNRVWNEQYF.

As DNA, the CDR3 is TGTGCCTGGAGAAAGGGGGCGAACACTGAAGCTTTCTTT. Amino acids: CAWRKGANTEAFF. V is TRBV30 and J is TRBJ1-1, with TRBD1 matching over 7 bases. The CDR3 extends over 13 amino acids. CDR1 GTSNPN and CDR2 SVGIG come from the germline V gene (reference sequence). Trimming removed 3 bases from V and 1 base from J; junction bases left unmatched: 2.

The chain employs TRBV7-2 and TRBJ1-2, with D hard to call. V dropped 1 base and J dropped 4 bases, with 7 bases sitting between them. The V gene's germline CDR1 is SGHTA and CDR2 FQGNSA. This CDR3 spans 13 amino acids. CDR3 DNA: TGTGCCAGCAGCTTAGACAGAATCTATGGCTACACCTTC. Its translation: CASSLDRIYGYTF.

This clone appeared once. This chain links TRBV28 with TRBJ2-7, with D possibly being TRBD2 (6 bases). The CDR3 consists of 17 residues. V was cut by 5 bases and J by 2 bases, with 22 bases left in between. Germline CDR1 MDHEN, CDR2 SYDVKM. In DNA form, the CDR3 reads TGTGCCAGCAGTACGGCTGAAGGGGTTGCGGGAACCTACGAGCAGTACTTC. Its protein is CASSTAEGVAGTYEQYF. The whole variable domain, filled in from reference TRBV28 and TRBJ2-7, reads DVKVTQSSRYLVKRTGEKVFLECVQDMDHENMFWYRQDPGLGLRLIYFSYDVKMKEKGDIPEGYSVSREKKERFSLILESASTNQTSMYLCASSTAEGVAGTYEQYFGPGTRLTVT.

CDR3 DNA sequence: TGTGCCAGCAGCAAACAGGGCATCTCGGCCGAGCAGTACTTC. It encodes CASSKQGISAEQYF. The chain carries TRBV6-5 and TRBJ2-7; D is perhaps TRBD1 (6 bases). The CDR3 covers 14 residues. Trimming pared 6 bases from V and 6 bases from J, leaving 18 bases between. The germline gives CDR1 MNHEY, CDR2 SVGAGI.

The chain joins TRBV7-3 to TRBJ1-1; TRBD1 might be the D (5 bases). V gave up 2 bases and J gave up 5 bases, with 9 bases separating them. This CDR3 is 13 amino acids long. Per the germline V gene, CDR1 is SGHTA and CDR2 is FQGTGA. This chain's CDR3 is CASSLWGDTEAFF. The CDR3 nucleotides read TGTGCCAGCAGCTTATGGGGGGATACTGAAGCTTTCTTT.

This chain joins TRBV30 and TRBJ1-2; D is perhaps TRBD1 (5 bases). There are 12 residues in the CDR3. With 7 bases removed from V and 8 bases from J, the gap between germline ends came to 17 bases. Germline V CDR1 and CDR2: GTSNPN, SVGIG (reference sequence). CDR3 loop: CAYQGGGAGYTF. For the CDR3, the DNA is TGTGCCTACCAGGGCGGCGGGGCGGGCTACACCTTC.